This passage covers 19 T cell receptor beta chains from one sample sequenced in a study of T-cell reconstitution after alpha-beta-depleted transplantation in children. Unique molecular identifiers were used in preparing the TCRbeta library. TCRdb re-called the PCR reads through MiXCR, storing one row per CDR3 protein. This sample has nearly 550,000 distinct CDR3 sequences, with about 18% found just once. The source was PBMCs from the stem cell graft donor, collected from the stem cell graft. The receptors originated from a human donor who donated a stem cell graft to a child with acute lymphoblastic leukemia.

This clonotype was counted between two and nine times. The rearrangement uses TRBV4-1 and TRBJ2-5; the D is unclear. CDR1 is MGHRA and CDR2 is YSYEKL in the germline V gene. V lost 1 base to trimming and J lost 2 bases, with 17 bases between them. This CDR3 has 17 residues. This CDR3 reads CASSQGPAFVPQETQYF. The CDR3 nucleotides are TGCGCCAGCAGCCAAGGCCCAGCTTTCGTCCCTCAAGAGACCCAGTACTTC.

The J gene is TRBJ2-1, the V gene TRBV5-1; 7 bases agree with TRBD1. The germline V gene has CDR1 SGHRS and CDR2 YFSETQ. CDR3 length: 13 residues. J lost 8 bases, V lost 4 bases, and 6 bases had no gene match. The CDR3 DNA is TGCGCCAGCAGCCCAGACCAGGGGGATGAGCAGTTCTTC. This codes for CASSPDQGDEQFF.

The CDR3 spells CASSLGGGNTGELFF. In nucleotides, the CDR3 is TGTGCCAGCAGCTTAGGGGGAGGAAACACCGGGGAGCTGTTTTTT. The rearrangement links TRBV5-6 to TRBJ2-2; the D call may be TRBD1 or TRBD2 (6 bases each). The CDR3 has 15 residues. The V end was cut by 2 bases, the J end by 2 bases, with 10 bases between. The germline CDR1 and CDR2 sequences are SGHDT and YYEEEE. Complete variable domain (other parts from reference TRBV5-6 and TRBJ2-2): DAGVTQSPTHLIKTRGQQVTLRCSPKSGHDTVSWYQQALGQGPQFIFQYYEEEERQRGNFPDRFSGHQFPNYSSELNVNALLLGDSALYLCASSLGGGNTGELFFGEGSRLTVL.

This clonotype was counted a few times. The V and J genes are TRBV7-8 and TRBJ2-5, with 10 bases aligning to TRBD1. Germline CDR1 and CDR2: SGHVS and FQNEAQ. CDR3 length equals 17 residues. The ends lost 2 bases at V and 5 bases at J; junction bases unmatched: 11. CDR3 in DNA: TGTGCCAGCAGCTTAAGCTCCGGGACAGGGGTTGTTGAGACCCAGTACTTC. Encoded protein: CASSLSSGTGVVETQYF.

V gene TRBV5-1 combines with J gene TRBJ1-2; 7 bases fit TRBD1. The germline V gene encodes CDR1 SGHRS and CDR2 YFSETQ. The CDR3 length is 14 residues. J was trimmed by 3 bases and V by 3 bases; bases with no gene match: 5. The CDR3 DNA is TGCGCCAGCAGCTGGACAGGCCGTGACTATGGCTACACCTTC. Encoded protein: CASSWTGRDYGYTF.

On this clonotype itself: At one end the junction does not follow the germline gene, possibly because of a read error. Written as DNA, the CDR3 is TGCATTGCTAGACGATGGAACACTGAAGCTTTCTTT. It is translated as CIARRWNTEAFF. The V call is TRBV20-1, the J call TRBJ1-1; D not certain. The CDR3 is 12 amino acids. CDR1 and CDR2 from the germline V gene are DFQATT and SNEGSKA (reference sequence).

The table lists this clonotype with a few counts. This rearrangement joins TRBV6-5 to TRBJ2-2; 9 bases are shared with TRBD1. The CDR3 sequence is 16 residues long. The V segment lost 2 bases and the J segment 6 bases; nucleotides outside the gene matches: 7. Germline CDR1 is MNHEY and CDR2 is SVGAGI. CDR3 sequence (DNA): TGTGCCAGCAGTTACGCCTCCGGGACAGGGCCCGGGGAGCTGTTTTTT. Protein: CASSYASGTGPGELFF.

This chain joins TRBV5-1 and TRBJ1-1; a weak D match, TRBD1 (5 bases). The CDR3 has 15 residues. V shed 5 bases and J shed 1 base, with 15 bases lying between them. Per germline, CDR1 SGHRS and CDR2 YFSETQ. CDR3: CASRFFQTANTEAFF. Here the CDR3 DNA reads TGCGCCAGCAGATTTTTCCAGACAGCGAACACTGAAGCTTTCTTT.

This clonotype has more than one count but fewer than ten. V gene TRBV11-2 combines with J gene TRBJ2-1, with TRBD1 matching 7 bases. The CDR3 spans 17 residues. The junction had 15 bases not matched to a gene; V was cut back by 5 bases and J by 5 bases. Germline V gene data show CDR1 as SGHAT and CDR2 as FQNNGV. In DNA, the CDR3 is TGTGCCAGCAGCACGCCCGCAAACAGGGGCTCTGACAATGAGCAGTTCTTC. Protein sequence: CASSTPANRGSDNEQFF.

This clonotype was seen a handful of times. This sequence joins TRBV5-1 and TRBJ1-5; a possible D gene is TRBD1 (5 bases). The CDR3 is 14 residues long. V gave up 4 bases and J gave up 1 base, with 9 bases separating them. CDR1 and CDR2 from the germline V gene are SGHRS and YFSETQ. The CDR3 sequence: CASSADSSNQPQHF. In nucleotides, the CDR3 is TGCGCCAGCAGCGCAGACAGCAGCAATCAGCCCCAGCATTTT.

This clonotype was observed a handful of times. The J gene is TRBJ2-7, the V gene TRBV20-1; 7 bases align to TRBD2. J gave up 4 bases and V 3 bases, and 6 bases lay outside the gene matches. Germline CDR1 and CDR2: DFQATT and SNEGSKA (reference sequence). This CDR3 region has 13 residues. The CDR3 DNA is TGCAGTGCTAGCTGGGGGAGGGGATACGAGCAGTACTTC. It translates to CSASWGRGYEQYF.

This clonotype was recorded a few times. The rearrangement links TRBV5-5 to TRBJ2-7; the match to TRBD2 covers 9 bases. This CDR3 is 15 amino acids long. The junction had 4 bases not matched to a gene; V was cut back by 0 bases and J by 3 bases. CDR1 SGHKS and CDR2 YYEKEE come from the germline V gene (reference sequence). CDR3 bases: TGTGCCAGCAGCTTGGGAATAGCGGGAGACTACGAGCAGTACTTC. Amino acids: CASSLGIAGDYEQYF. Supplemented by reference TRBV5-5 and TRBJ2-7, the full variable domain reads DAGVTQSPTHLIKTRGQQVTLRCSPISGHKSVSWYQQVLGQGPQFIFQYYEKEERGRGNFPDRFSARQFPNYSSELNVNALLLGDSALYLCASSLGIAGDYEQYFGPGTRLTVT.

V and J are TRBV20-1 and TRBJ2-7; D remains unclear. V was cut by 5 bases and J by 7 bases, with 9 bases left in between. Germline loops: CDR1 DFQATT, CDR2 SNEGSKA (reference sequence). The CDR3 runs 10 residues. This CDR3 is CSALGSEQYF. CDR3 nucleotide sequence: TGCAGTGCTTTAGGATCAGAGCAGTACTTC.

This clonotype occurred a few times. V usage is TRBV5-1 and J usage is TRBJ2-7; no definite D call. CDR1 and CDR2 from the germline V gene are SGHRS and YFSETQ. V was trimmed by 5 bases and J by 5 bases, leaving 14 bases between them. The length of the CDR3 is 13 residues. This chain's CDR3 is CASRNTPGNEQYF. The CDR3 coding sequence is TGCGCCAGCAGGAACACCCCTGGGAACGAGCAGTACTTC. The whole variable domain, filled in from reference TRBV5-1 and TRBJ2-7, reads KAGVTQTPRYLIKTRGQQVTLSCSPISGHRSVSWYQQTPGQGLQFLFEYFSETQRNKGNFPGRFSGRQFSNSRSEMNVSTLELGDSALYLCASRNTPGNEQYFGPGTRLTVT.

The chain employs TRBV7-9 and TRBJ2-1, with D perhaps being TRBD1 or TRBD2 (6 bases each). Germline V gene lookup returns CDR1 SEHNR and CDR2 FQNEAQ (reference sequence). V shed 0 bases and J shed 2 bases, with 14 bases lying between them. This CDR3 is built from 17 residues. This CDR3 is CASSLARGERAYNEQFF. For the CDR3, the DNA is TGTGCCAGCAGCTTAGCGAGGGGGGAGAGAGCCTACAATGAGCAGTTCTTC.

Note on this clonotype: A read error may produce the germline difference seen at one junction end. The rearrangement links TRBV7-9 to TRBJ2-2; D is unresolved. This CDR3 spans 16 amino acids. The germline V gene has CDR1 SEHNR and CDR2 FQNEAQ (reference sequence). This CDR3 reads CASSSPRMENTGQLFF. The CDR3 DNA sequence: TGTGCCAGCAGCTCCCCCCGGATGGAGAACACCGGGCAGCTGTTTTTT. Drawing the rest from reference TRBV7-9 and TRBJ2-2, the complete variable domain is DTGVSQNPRHKITKRGQNVTFRCDPISEHNRLYWYRQTLGQGPEFLTYFQNEAQLEKSRLLSDRFSAERPKGSFSTLEIQRTEQGDSAMYLCASSSPRMENTGQLFFGEGSRLTVL.

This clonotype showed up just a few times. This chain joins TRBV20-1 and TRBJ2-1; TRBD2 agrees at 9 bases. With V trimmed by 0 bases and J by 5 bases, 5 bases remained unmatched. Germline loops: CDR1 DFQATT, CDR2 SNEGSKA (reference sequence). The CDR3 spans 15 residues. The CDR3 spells CSARDGLATDNEQFF. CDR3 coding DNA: TGCAGTGCTAGAGATGGACTAGCGACCGACAATGAGCAGTTCTTC.

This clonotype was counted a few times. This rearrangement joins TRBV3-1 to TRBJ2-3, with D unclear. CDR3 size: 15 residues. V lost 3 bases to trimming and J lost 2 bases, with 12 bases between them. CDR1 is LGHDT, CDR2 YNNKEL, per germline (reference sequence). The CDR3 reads CASSHLRANTDTQYF. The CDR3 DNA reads TGTGCCAGCAGCCATCTCCGGGCCAACACAGATACGCAGTATTTT.

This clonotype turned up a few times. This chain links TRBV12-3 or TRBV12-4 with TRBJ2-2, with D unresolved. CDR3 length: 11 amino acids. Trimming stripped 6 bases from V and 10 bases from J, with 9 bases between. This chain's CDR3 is CASSKIEELFF. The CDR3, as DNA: TGTGCCAGCAGCAAGATAGAGGAGCTGTTTTTT.